The 26 T cell receptor beta chains below all came from one sample that was sequenced in a study of T cell responses to AZD1222 COVID-19 vaccine. Method: immunoSEQ multiplex PCR; TCRdb's copy keeps in-frame clones and lacks some. Of 140,000 to 150,000 clones in the sample, roughly nine tenths are singletons; the top ten hold around 3.6%. This specimen consisted of peripheral blood, obtained on day 0 of AZD1222 vaccination. The receptors were sampled from an adult in good health.

The chain has TRBV25-1 and TRBJ1-3; D not resolved. V lost 3 bases and J lost 6, with 3 bases in between. The CDR3 is made up of 11 amino acids. CDR1 and CDR2 (germline): MGHDK, SYGVNS. The CDR3 DNA reads TGTGCCAGCAGTGAGTCAAACACCATATATTTT. Translating it yields CASSESNTIYF.

This sequence joins TRBV3-1 (or the pseudogene TRBV3-2) and TRBJ2-6; no firm D call. Trimming took 6 bases from V and 2 from J, leaving 5 bases between them. Germline loops: CDR1 LGHDT, CDR2 YNNKEL (reference sequence). The CDR3 covers 13 residues. CDR3 in amino acids: CASSSTGANVLTF. The CDR3 DNA follows: TGTGCCAGCAGTTCAACTGGGGCCAACGTCCTGACTTTC.

The chain recombines TRBV7-2 with TRBJ2-4; no clear D. The CDR3 contains 15 residues. V was pared by 5 bases and J by 0 bases, with 11 bases between. Per the germline V gene, CDR1 is SGHTA and CDR2 is FQGNSA. The CDR3 DNA follows: TGTGCCAGCAGCGTCTCGCCAATAGCCAAAAACATTCAGTACTTC. Residues: CASSVSPIAKNIQYF.

CDR3 in amino acids: CASSEIGYTF. CDR3 sequence (DNA): TGTGCCAGCAGTGAAATCGGCTACACCTTC. The chain couples TRBV6-1 to TRBJ1-2; D ambiguous. This CDR3 spans 10 amino acids. The V and J ends lost 2 bases and 8 bases respectively, with 3 bases between them. CDR1 MNHNS and CDR2 SASEGT come from the germline V gene.

For the CDR3, the DNA is TGTGCCAGCAACGACAGGGCTGGAAACACCATATATTTT. As protein: CASNDRAGNTIYF. The chain uses TRBV12-3 or TRBV12-4 and TRBJ1-3; 7 bases align to TRBD1. V dropped 7 bases and J dropped 2; count of bases not matched to a gene: 2. This CDR3 spans 13 amino acids.

In regard to this clone: Relative to the germline gene, one junction end is altered; a read error may explain this. The chain uses TRBV10-3 and TRBJ2-7; no definite D call. The CDR3 covers 11 residues. Germline-derived CDR1 and CDR2 are ENHRY and SYGVKD. CDR3 sequence: CAISKSYEQYF. The DNA for the CDR3 is TGTGCCATCAGTAAGTCCTACGAGCAGTACTTC.

DNA of the CDR3: TGTGCCACCAGCAGGGCTCAGACTAGCGGGGCTCAAGAGACCCAGTACTTC. It translates to CATSRAQTSGAQETQYF. The V call is TRBV15, the J call TRBJ2-5, with 11 bases that match TRBD2. The CDR3 runs to 17 residues. The germline V gene has CDR1 LNHNV and CDR2 YYDKDF (reference sequence). V shed 3 bases and J 2 bases; nucleotides not matched to a gene: 8. The full variable domain, completed using reference TRBV15 and TRBJ2-5, is DAMVIQNPRYQVTQFGKPVTLSCSQTLNHNVMYWYQQKSSQAPKLLFHYYDKDFNNEADTPDNFQSRRPNTSFCFLDIRSPGLGDTAMYLCATSRAQTSGAQETQYFGPGTRLLVL.

The V and J genes are TRBV19 and TRBJ2-5, with D tentatively TRBD2 (6 bases). Germline V gives CDR1 LNHDA, CDR2 SQIVND (reference sequence). V shed 3 bases and J shed 7 bases, with 12 bases lying between them. The CDR3 covers 13 residues. This CDR3 is CASSMEGRGTQYF. The CDR3 nucleotides read TGTGCCAGTAGTATGGAGGGGCGGGGGACCCAGTACTTC.

The rearrangement uses TRBV7-8 and TRBJ2-1, with 13 bases fitting TRBD2. This CDR3 spans 17 amino acids. The germline CDR1 and CDR2 sequences are SGHVS and FQNEAQ. The V segment lost 5 bases and the J segment 3 bases; nucleotides outside the gene matches: 7. The CDR3 bases are TGTGCCAGCAGCGGAACCGGGACTAGCGGGAACTACAATGAGCAGTTCTTC. Translating gives CASSGTGTSGNYNEQFF.

This rearrangement joins TRBV5-1 to TRBJ2-3; TRBD2 agrees at 14 bases. J lost 3 bases, V lost 4 bases, and 7 bases had no gene match. This CDR3 comprises 17 residues. The germline V gene has CDR1 SGHRS and CDR2 YFSETQ. The CDR3 region is CASSQGLAGAWTDTQYF. CDR3 nucleotide sequence: TGCGCCAGCAGCCAGGGACTAGCGGGAGCTTGGACAGATACGCAGTATTTT.

The chain couples TRBV9 to TRBJ2-1; no definite D call. This CDR3 is built from 15 residues. Trimming removed 4 bases at V and 0 bases at J, with 11 bases between. Germline V CDR1 and CDR2: SGDLS, YYNGEE. In DNA form, the CDR3 reads TGTGCCAGCAGCATTTCTTCTGACTCCTACAATGAGCAGTTCTTC. It yields the protein CASSISSDSYNEQFF.

This chain uses TRBV12-3 or TRBV12-4 with TRBJ1-4; D remains ambiguous. The CDR3 is 13 amino acids. V lost 3 bases and J 11 bases, leaving 13 bases between the germline ends. The CDR3 DNA is TGTGCCAGCAGTTTCCTCGGGGTCGGGAAACTGTTTTTT. Translation gives CASSFLGVGKLFF.

The chain is built from TRBV28 and TRBJ2-2; D remains ambiguous. The CDR3 has 15 amino acids. V was shortened by 6 bases and J by 0 bases, with 11 bases between the two germline ends. The germline V gene encodes CDR1 MDHEN and CDR2 SYDVKM. The CDR3 DNA sequence: TGTGCCAGCAGCCTCCGGGCGCCGAACACCGGGGAGCTGTTTTTT. Residues: CASSLRAPNTGELFF.

This chain uses TRBV15 with TRBJ1-2; D ambiguous. V lost 1 base and J 2 bases, leaving 17 bases between the germline ends. This CDR3 has 17 amino acids. The germline gives CDR1 LNHNV, CDR2 YYDKDF (reference sequence). The CDR3 reads CATSRGAVAASNYGYTF. The CDR3 DNA follows: TGTGCCACCAGCAGAGGTGCCGTTGCCGCCAGCAACTATGGCTACACCTTC.

The chain carries TRBV2 and TRBJ1-3; no firm D call. V was pared by 3 bases and J by 2 bases, with 8 bases between. The germline V gene encodes CDR1 SNHLY and CDR2 FYNNEI. CDR3 size: 14 residues. The CDR3 here is CASSELPPGNTIYF. The CDR3 coding sequence is TGTGCCAGCAGTGAGCTTCCCCCTGGAAACACCATATATTTT.

The gene calls are TRBV27 and TRBJ2-7; tentative D call: TRBD2 (6 bases). This CDR3 is 13 amino acids long. Germline lookup yields CDR1 MNHEY and CDR2 SMNVEV (reference sequence). V lost 6 bases and J lost 3, with 12 bases in between. The CDR3 protein is CASREGRNYEQYF. In DNA form, the CDR3 reads TGTGCCAGCAGGGAGGGCAGAAACTACGAGCAGTACTTC.

The genes are TRBV5-5 and TRBJ1-1; no reliable D call. The CDR3 spans 12 residues. The germline CDR1 and CDR2 sequences are SGHKS and YYEKEE (reference sequence). The V gene lost 4 bases and the J gene lost 5 bases, with 9 bases spanning the gap. The DNA for the CDR3 is TGTGCCAGCAGCCTTGTTACGACTGAAGCTTTCTTT. It specifies CASSLVTTEAFF.

CDR3 sequence (DNA): TGTGCCACTCGGACAGGGGAGGAGACCCAGTACTTC. Translation: CATRTGEETQYF. This chain joins TRBV6-4 and TRBJ2-5, with 9 bases identical to TRBD1. Losses at the gene ends were 10 bases for V and 5 bases for J; bases not matched to a gene: 5. The germline V gene has CDR1 MRHNA and CDR2 SNTAGT. This CDR3 spans 12 amino acids.

V is TRBV5-1 and J is TRBJ2-7, with D unclear. Between the trimmed V and J ends, which lost 6 bases and 5 bases, there was a span of 18 bases. From germline, CDR1 is SGHRS and CDR2 YFSETQ. The CDR3 is 14 residues long. The CDR3 protein is CASNSGGVRNEQYF. CDR3 DNA: TGCGCCAGCAACTCGGGTGGAGTTCGCAACGAGCAGTACTTC.

This clone has just a few counts. V gene TRBV15 combines with J gene TRBJ1-2; D might be TRBD1 (6 bases). This CDR3 has 15 amino acids. Trimming removed 0 bases at V and 0 bases at J, with 8 bases between. Looked up from germline, CDR1 is LNHNV and CDR2 is YYDKDF (reference sequence). The CDR3 nucleotides are TGTGCCACCAGCAGAGATCAGGGGCCTAACTATGGCTACACCTTC. Protein: CATSRDQGPNYGYTF.

The chain is built from TRBV20-1 and TRBJ2-1; D gene ambiguous. The length of the CDR3 is 11 residues. Germline values: CDR1 DFQATT, CDR2 SNEGSKA (reference sequence). V lost 6 bases and J 6 bases, leaving 9 bases between the germline ends. The CDR3 reads CSARRVNEQFF. The CDR3 DNA reads TGCAGTGCAAGACGGGTCAATGAGCAGTTCTTC.

This clone was counted once. The chain combines TRBV14 with TRBJ2-5, with D hard to call. This CDR3 contains 14 residues. V lost 1 base and J lost 2, with 8 bases in between. The V gene's germline CDR1 is SGHDN and CDR2 FVKESK. The CDR3 here is CASSQGWVQETQYF. Here the CDR3 DNA reads TGTGCCAGCAGCCAAGGGTGGGTTCAAGAGACCCAGTACTTC.

The chain is built from TRBV3-1 (or the pseudogene TRBV3-2) and TRBJ1-2, with unresolved D. This CDR3 has 13 amino acids. Deletions cut 0 bases from V and 4 bases from J, with 6 bases between. Germline V CDR1 and CDR2: LGHDT, YNNKEL (reference sequence). Here the CDR3 DNA reads TGTGCCAGCAGCCAAGAGGACCGCTATGGCTACACCTTC. Residues: CASSQEDRYGYTF.

The chain joins TRBV7-9 to TRBJ2-7; TRBD1 might be the D (5 bases). The CDR3 length is 15 residues. Germline CDR1 is SEHNR and CDR2 is FQNEAQ (reference sequence). Trimming stripped 2 bases from V and 4 bases from J, with 15 bases between. CDR3 sequence: CASSLSGAGMYEQYF. The DNA for the CDR3 is TGTGCCAGCAGCTTAAGTGGCGCAGGGATGTACGAGCAGTACTTC.

The chain recombines TRBV7-2 with TRBJ2-7; 9 bases are a match to TRBD2. The germline V gene encodes CDR1 SGHTA and CDR2 FQGNSA. Trimming took 5 bases from V and 2 from J; bases not matched to a gene: 7. The CDR3 totals 15 residues. The CDR3 DNA reads TGTGCCAGCAGCCTCACTAGCGGGCTTACCTACGAGCAGTACTTC. Amino acids: CASSLTSGLTYEQYF.

CDR3 amino acids: CASSLNFRENTEAFF. The CDR3 bases are TGCGCCAGCAGCTTGAATTTTCGGGAGAACACTGAAGCTTTCTTT. The rearrangement uses TRBV5-1 and TRBJ1-1; the D is unclear. Trimming removed 1 base at V and 1 base at J, with 11 bases between. Germline V CDR1 and CDR2: SGHRS, YFSETQ. The CDR3 runs to 15 residues.